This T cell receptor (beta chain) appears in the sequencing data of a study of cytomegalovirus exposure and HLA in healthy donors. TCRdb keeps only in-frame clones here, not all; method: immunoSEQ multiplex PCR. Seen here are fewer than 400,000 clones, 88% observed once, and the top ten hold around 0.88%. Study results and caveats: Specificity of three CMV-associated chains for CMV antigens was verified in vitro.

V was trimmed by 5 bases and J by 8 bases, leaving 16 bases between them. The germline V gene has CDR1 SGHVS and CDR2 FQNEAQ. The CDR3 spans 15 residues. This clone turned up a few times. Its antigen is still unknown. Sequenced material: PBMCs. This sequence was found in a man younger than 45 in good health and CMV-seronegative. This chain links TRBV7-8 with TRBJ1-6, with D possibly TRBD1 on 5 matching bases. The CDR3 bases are TGTGCCAGCAGCCTATATCAGGGTACGGATTCACCCCTCCACTTT. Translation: CASSLYQGTDSPLHF.